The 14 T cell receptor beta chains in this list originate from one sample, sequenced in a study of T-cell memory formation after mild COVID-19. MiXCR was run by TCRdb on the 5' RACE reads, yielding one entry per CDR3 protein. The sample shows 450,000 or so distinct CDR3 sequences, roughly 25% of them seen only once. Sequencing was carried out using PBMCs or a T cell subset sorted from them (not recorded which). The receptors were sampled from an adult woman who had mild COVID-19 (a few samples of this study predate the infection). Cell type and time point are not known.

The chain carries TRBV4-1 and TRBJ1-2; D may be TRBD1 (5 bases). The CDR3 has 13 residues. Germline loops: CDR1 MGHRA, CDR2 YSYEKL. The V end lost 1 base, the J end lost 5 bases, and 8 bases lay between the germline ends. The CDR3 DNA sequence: TGCGCCAGCAGCCAAGGGGAGGGGTATGGCTACACCTTC. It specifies CASSQGEGYGYTF.

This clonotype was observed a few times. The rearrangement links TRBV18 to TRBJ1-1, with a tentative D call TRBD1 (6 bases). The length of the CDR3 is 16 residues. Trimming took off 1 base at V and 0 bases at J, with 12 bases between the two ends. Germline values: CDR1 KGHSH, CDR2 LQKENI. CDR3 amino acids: CASSPLERGMNTEAFF. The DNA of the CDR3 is TGTGCCAGCTCACCACTCGAAAGGGGGATGAACACTGAAGCTTTCTTT.

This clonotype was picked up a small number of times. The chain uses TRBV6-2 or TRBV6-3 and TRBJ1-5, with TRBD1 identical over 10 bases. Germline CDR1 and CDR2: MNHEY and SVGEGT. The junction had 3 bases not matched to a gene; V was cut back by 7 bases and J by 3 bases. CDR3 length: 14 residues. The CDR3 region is CASTGTGVNQPQHF. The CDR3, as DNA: TGTGCCAGCACTGGGACAGGGGTCAATCAGCCCCAGCATTTT.

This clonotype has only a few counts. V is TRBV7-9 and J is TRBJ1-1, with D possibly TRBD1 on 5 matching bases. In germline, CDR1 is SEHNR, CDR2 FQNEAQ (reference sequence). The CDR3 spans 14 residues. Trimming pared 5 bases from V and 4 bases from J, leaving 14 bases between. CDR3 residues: CASSPPRGVTEAFF. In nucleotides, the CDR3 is TGTGCCAGCAGCCCTCCGCGGGGGGTCACTGAAGCTTTCTTT.

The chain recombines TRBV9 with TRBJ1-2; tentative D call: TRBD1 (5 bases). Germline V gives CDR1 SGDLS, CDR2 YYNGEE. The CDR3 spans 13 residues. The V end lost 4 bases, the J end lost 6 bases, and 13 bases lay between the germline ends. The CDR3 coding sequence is TGTGCCAGCAGCAGACAGACTATGGATGGCTACACCTTC. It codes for CASSRQTMDGYTF.

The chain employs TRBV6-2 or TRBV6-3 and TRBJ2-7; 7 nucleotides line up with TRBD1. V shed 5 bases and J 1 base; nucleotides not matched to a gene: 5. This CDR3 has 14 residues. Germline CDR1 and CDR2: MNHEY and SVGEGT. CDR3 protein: CASSRQGRSYEQYF. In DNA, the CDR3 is TGTGCCAGCAGTCGACAGGGAAGATCCTACGAGCAGTACTTC.

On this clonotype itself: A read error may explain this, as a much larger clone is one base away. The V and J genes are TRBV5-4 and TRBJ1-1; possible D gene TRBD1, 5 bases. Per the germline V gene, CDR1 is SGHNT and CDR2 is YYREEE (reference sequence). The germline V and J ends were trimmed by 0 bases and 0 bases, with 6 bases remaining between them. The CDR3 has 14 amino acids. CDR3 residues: CASSLGGVNTEAFF. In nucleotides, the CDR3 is TGTGCCAGCAGCTTGGGGGGGGTGAACACTGAAGCTTTCTTT.

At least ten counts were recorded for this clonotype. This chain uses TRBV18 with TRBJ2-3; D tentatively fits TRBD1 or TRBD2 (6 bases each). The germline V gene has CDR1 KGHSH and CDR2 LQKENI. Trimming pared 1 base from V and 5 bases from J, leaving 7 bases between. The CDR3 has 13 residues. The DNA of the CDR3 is TGTGCCAGCTCACCACAGGGGGGAGATACGCAGTATTTT. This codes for CASSPQGGDTQYF.

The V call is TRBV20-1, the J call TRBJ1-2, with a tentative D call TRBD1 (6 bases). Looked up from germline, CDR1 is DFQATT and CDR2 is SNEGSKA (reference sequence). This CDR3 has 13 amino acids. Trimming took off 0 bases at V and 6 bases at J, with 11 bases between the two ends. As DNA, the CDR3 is TGCAGTGCTAGAGATACAGGGAAGGATGGCTACACCTTC. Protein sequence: CSARDTGKDGYTF.

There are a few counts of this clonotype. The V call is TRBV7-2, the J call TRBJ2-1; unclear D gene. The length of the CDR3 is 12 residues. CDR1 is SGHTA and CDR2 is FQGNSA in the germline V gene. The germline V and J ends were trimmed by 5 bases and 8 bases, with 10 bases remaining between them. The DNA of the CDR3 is TGTGCCAGCAGCCTACACGCGGATGAGCAGTTCTTC. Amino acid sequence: CASSLHADEQFF.

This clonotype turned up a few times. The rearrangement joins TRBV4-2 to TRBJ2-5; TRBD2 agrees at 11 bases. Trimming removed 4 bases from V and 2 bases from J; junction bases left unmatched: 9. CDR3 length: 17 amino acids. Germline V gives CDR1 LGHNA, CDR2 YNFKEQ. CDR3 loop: CASSLRRSGGAQETQYF. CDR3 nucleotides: TGTGCCAGCAGCCTTCGTCGTAGCGGGGGGGCTCAAGAGACCCAGTACTTC.

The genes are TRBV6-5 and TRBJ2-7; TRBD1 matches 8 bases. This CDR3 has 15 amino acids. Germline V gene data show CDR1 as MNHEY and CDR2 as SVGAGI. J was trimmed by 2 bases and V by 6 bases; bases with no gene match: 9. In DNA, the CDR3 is TGTGCCAGCAGGCCGGGACAGGTCGACCCCTACGAGCAGTACTTC. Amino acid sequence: CASRPGQVDPYEQYF.

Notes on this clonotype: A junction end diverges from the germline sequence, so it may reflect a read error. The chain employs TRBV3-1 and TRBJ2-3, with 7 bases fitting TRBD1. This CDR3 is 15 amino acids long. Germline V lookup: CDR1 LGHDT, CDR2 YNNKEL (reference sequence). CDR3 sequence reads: CASSQGGADTDTQYF. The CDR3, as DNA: TGTGCCAGCAGTCAAGGGGGCGCAGATACAGATACGCAGTATTTT.

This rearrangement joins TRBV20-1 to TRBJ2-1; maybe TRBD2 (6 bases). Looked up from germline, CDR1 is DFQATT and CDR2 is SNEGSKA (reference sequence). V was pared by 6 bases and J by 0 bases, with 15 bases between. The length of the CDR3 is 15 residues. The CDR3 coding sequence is TGCAGTGCCTTTACCGGGGGAGACTCCTACAATGAGCAGTTCTTC. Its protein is CSAFTGGDSYNEQFF.